This TCR beta chain was documented in a study of tissue T cells after allogeneic stem cell transplantation. Study-wide context: Patients with graft-versus-host disease had grafts: four unmodified, three CD34-selected and T-cell-depleted. General observations from the study: Few T cell clones were shared across patients, but motif clusters showed tissue-specific shared signatures.

Germline CDR1 is KGHSH and CDR2 is LQKENI. This CDR3 is 15 amino acids long. V gave up 5 bases and J gave up 5 bases; unmatched junction bases: 9. Steroid-refractory graft-versus-host disease after allogeneic hematopoietic cell transplant qualified adults for prospective research-autopsy enrollment. All graft-versus-host disease patients had gastrointestinal involvement and received several lines of directed therapy. For this clone: Its antigen is not known.

Survey-depth TCRbeta CDR3 sequencing reported V/J genes and productive frequencies. Profiled with immunoSEQ multiplex PCR; TCRdb holds only in-frame clones, not every one. The sample has 2,000 to 2,500 clones, 55% to 65% seen once. The sample was transverse colon tissue, taken at autopsy. This sequence joins TRBV18 and TRBJ1-5, with 7 positions matching TRBD1. The TCR was taken from a male patient aged 60 or over with steroid-refractory graft-versus-host disease after an allogeneic stem cell transplant. Some T cells may be the graft donor's. The CDR3 sequence is CASSGYRGADQPQHF. Written as DNA, the CDR3 is TGTGCCAGCTCAGGCTACAGGGGCGCGGATCAGCCCCAGCATTTT.